The present T cell receptor (beta chain) was sequenced within a study of blood T cell repertoires in COVID-19. Study summary: COVID-19 samples, acute and convalescent, were from the United States, Italy and Spain. T cells, B-cell-depleted T cells, or PBMCs supplied cDNA or gDNA.

The CDR3 length is 14 residues. The germline V gene has CDR1 MNHNS and CDR2 SASEGT. Original analysis: Reference gene primer amplification yielded estimated nucleated cell counts. The repertoire was sequenced with immunoSEQ multiplex PCR; TCRdb's copy has only in-frame clones and lacks some. V and J calls and clone size are as listed in that table; D and trimming were resolved from the DNA. Of 57,000 or so clones in the sample, 76% were seen once. As to this clone: An end of the junction does not agree with germline; a read error may underlie this.

Specimen: peripheral blood. This TCR derives from a man in his forties or fifties with active or convalescent COVID-19. This chain connects TRBV6-1 to TRBJ1-2; 8 nucleotides agree with TRBD1. The CDR3 loop reads CASREDRGGYGYTF. CDR3 sequence (DNA): TGTGCCAGCAGGGAAGACAGGGGTGGCTATGGCTACACCTTC.